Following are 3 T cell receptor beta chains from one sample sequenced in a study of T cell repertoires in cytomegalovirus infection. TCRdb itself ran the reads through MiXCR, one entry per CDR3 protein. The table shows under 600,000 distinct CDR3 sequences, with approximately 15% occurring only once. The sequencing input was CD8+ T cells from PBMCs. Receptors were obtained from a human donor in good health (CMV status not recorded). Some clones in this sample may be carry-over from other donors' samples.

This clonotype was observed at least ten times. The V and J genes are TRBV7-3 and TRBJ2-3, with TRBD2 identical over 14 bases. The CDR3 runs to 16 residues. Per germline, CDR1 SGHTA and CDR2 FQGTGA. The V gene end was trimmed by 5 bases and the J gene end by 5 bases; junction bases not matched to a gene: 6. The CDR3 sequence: CASSQTSGGAKDTQYF. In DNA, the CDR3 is TGTGCCAGCAGCCAGACTAGCGGGGGGGCCAAAGATACGCAGTATTTT.

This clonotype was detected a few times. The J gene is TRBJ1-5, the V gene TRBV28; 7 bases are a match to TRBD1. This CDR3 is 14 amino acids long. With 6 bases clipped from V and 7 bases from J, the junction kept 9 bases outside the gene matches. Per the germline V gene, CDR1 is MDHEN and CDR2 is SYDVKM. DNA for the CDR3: TGTGCCAGCAGCTTCGACAGGGCTGGCCAGCCCCAGCATTTT. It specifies CASSFDRAGQPQHF.

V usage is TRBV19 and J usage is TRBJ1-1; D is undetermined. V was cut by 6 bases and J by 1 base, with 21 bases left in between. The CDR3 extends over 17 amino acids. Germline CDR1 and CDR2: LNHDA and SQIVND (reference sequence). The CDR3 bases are TGTGCCAGTAGACCGGTGGGGTATATCTCCGCGAACACTGAAGCTTTCTTT. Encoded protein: CASRPVGYISANTEAFF.